The rows below give T cell receptor beta chains drawn from one sample of a study of shared clonotypes between healthy human individuals. TCRdb's copy holds only in-frame clones and misses some; the assay was immunoSEQ multiplex PCR. The sample consists of about 2.4 million clones, roughly 93% of them appearing once. The specimen sequenced was naive CD4+ T cells from PBMCs. The source is a man younger than 30 in good health. Some clones in this sample may be carry-over from other donors' samples. Each CDR3 is given with its conserved first and last residue. The order of the fields is clone size, D gene, V gene, J gene, CDR3 protein, CDR3 DNA. The D gene is left open where the match is weak. Only some rows state a clone size, as once, few, many or a class for expanded clones.

NA	NA	TRBV5-4	TRBJ2-7	CASSPSPGEQYF	TGTGCCAGCAGCCCCTCCCCCGGCGAGCAGTACTTC
once	TRBD1	TRBV25-1	TRBJ2-7	CASSERDRGLYEQYF	TGTGCCAGCAGTGAACGGGACAGGGGGCTCTACGAGCAGTACTTC
NA	TRBD1	TRBV28	TRBJ1-2	CASSFGQGLTGGYTF	TGTGCCAGCAGTTTCGGACAGGGACTTACCGGGGGCTACACCTTC
NA	NA	TRBV4-3	TRBJ1-1	CASSQGTARGEAFF	TGCGCCAGCAGCCAAGGGACTGCTCGGGGAGAAGCTTTCTTT
NA	NA	TRBV7-9	TRBJ1-2	CASNPANYGYTF	TGTGCCAGCAACCCAGCTAACTATGGCTACACCTTC
NA	TRBD2	TRBV7-8	TRBJ2-3	CASSKLAGGSTDTQYF	TGTGCCAGCAGCAAATTAGCGGGAGGGAGCACAGATACGCAGTATTTT
many	NA	TRBV6-6	TRBJ2-1	CASSYSGWASAGEQFF	TGTGCCAGCAGTTACTCGGGGTGGGCTAGCGCCGGTGAGCAGTTCTTC
NA	NA	TRBV6-5	TRBJ2-7	CASSYLDARGEQYF	TGTGCCAGCAGTTACCTGGACGCCCGTGGCGAGCAGTACTTC
NA	TRBD2	TRBV9	TRBJ2-1	CASSVAGGPLNEQFF	TGTGCCAGCAGCGTGGCGGGAGGGCCCCTCAATGAGCAGTTCTTC
NA	NA	TRBV7-9	TRBJ2-7	CASSFGKGDYEQYF	TGTGCCAGCAGCTTCGGCAAGGGGGACTACGAGCAGTACTTC
NA	NA	TRBV14	TRBJ2-3	CASSHWTASTDTQYF	TGTGCCAGCAGCCACTGGACGGCTAGCACAGATACGCAGTATTTT
few	NA	TRBV2	TRBJ2-7	CASSPSYEQYF	TGTGCCAGCAGTCCCTCCTACGAGCAGTACTTC
NA	TRBD1	TRBV5-1	TRBJ1-4	CASSRQGDPNEKLFF	TGCGCCAGCAGCAGACAGGGAGATCCGAATGAAAAACTGTTTTTT
NA	NA	TRBV7-3	TRBJ2-7	CASSLYQNYEQYF	TGTGCCAGCAGCTTGTACCAGAACTACGAGCAGTACTTC
NA	TRBD1	TRBV18	TRBJ2-3	CASSPGTADTQYF	TGTGCCAGCTCACCAGGGACAGCAGATACGCAGTATTTT
NA	TRBD2	TRBV2	TRBJ2-1	CATVAGVSYNEQFF	TGTGCCACCGTAGCGGGAGTCTCCTACAATGAGCAGTTCTTC
NA	TRBD1	TRBV28	TRBJ1-5	CASSSGTGQGQPQHF	TGTGCCAGCAGTTCCGGGACAGGGCAGGGTCAGCCCCAGCATTTT
NA	NA	TRBV18	TRBJ1-2	CASSPSLANEGGYTF	TGTGCCAGCTCACCAAGTCTCGCTAACGAAGGCGGCTACACCTTC
NA	TRBD1	TRBV10-3	TRBJ2-7	CAIGTGLYEQYF	TGTGCCATCGGGACAGGGCTCTACGAGCAGTACTTC
NA	NA	TRBV14	TRBJ2-7	CASSQAGRLYEQYF	TGTGCCAGCAGCCAAGCCGGCAGACTCTACGAGCAGTACTTC
NA	NA	TRBV14	TRBJ1-2	CASSQADFGYTF	TGTGCCAGCAGCCAAGCAGATTTCGGCTACACCTTC
NA	NA	TRBV4-3	TRBJ2-1	CASSQDSGFPSNEQFF	TGCGCCAGCAGCCAAGATAGCGGCTTCCCGTCGAATGAGCAGTTCTTC
NA	TRBD1	TRBV7-9	TRBJ2-5	CASSPRRQGMETQYF	TGTGCCAGCAGCCCGAGACGACAGGGCATGGAGACCCAGTACTTC
NA	NA	TRBV5-8	TRBJ1-1	CASSLIREAFF	TGTGCCAGCAGCTTGATTCGGGAAGCTTTCTTT
NA	NA	TRBV2	TRBJ2-1	CASSEVGPYNEQFF	TGTGCCAGCAGTGAAGTTGGCCCCTACAATGAGCAGTTCTTC
NA	TRBD2	TRBV5-1	TRBJ2-1	CASSRTLAGGHNEQFF	TGCGCCAGCAGCCGCACACTAGCGGGAGGGCACAATGAGCAGTTCTTC
NA	NA	TRBV18	TRBJ2-2	CASSRVPGSDTGELFF	TGTGCCAGCTCACGAGTACCGGGAAGCGACACCGGGGAGCTGTTTTTT
NA	TRBD2	TRBV4-1	TRBJ2-1	CASSQNPNSGRSWNEQFF	TGCGCCAGCAGCCAAAACCCTAATAGCGGGAGAAGTTGGAATGAGCAGTTCTTC
NA	NA	TRBV27	TRBJ1-2	CASSLTVGVGYTF	TGTGCCAGCAGTTTAACGGTGGGGGTTGGCTACACCTTC
NA	TRBD1	TRBV9	TRBJ1-3	CASSPRTGLRSGNTIYF	TGTGCCAGCAGCCCTCGGACAGGGTTAAGGAGTGGAAACACCATATATTTT
NA	NA	TRBV11-2	TRBJ1-2	CASSRDRAYGYTF	TGTGCCAGCAGCCGGGACCGTGCGTATGGCTACACCTTC
NA	NA	TRBV7-3	TRBJ1-2	CASSLQGMEGYTF	TGTGCCAGCAGCCTACAGGGTATGGAAGGCTACACCTTC
NA	TRBD1	TRBV25-1	TRBJ1-3	CASSEPRQGGSGNTIYF	TGTGCCAGCAGTGAACCCCGACAGGGTGGCTCTGGAAACACCATATATTTT
NA	TRBD1	TRBV5-8	TRBJ1-5	CASSLEFVTGLQPQHF	TGTGCCAGCAGCTTGGAGTTCGTGACAGGGCTACAGCCCCAGCATTTT
NA	NA	TRBV30	TRBJ1-5	CAWSGQGRQPQHF	TGTGCCTGGAGTGGGCAGGGGAGGCAGCCCCAGCATTTT
NA	NA	TRBV5-5	TRBJ2-1	CASSGGPKVGYNEQFF	TGTGCCAGCAGCGGGGGACCGAAGGTAGGGTACAATGAGCAGTTCTTC
NA	NA	TRBV7-9	TRBJ1-6	CASSPDGTNSPLHF	TGTGCCAGCAGCCCGGACGGTACCAATTCACCCCTCCACTTT
once	TRBD2	TRBV5-1	TRBJ2-7	CASSLDSGSFYEQYF	TGCGCCAGCAGCCTGGATAGCGGGAGTTTCTACGAGCAGTACTTC
once	TRBD1	TRBV14	TRBJ1-1	CASSASTGVGGQAFF	TGTGCCAGCAGCGCAAGTACAGGGGTCGGAGGGCAAGCTTTCTTT
NA	NA	TRBV6-1	TRBJ1-4	CASSARGEKLFF	TGTGCCAGCAGTGCGAGGGGTGAAAAACTGTTTTTT
NA	NA	TRBV29-1	TRBJ2-5	CSVEGASPETQYF	TGCAGCGTTGAAGGGGCTAGCCCCGAGACCCAGTACTTC
NA	NA	TRBV5-4	TRBJ1-2	CASSLAGGQGYTF	TGTGCCAGCAGCTTGGCGGGGGGGCAGGGCTACACCTTC
NA	NA	TRBV5-1	TRBJ2-3	CASSLVGESTDTQYF	TGCGCCAGCAGCTTGGTTGGGGAGAGCACAGATACGCAGTATTTT
NA	NA	TRBV2	TRBJ1-4	CASSAGLREKLFF	TGTGCCAGCAGTGCCGGGCTGAGAGAAAAACTGTTTTTT
NA	NA	TRBV20-1	TRBJ2-7	CSARSSDEQYF	TGCAGTGCTAGGTCCTCGGACGAGCAGTACTTC
NA	TRBD2	TRBV30	TRBJ2-7	CAWSTGGPLVEQYF	TGTGCCTGGAGCACGGGGGGGCCCCTTGTTGAGCAGTACTTC